Below are 16 T cell receptor beta chains sequenced from a single sample in a study of human T cells and chemical hapten exposure. TCRdb called the RACE reads again in MiXCR, with one record for every CDR3 protein. The top ten hold 1% to 1.2% of the sample, which has about 90,000 distinct CDR3 sequences, 11% seen once. Time point here: patch test 3, about 24 weeks after DPC sensitization. Treatment defined: therapeutic diphenylcyclopropenone sensitization with weekly scalp DPC. Here the sequenced sample was whole blood, taken in connection with sensitization to the hapten diphenylcyclopropenone (DPC). All receptors come from a woman aged 30 to 39 with alopecia areata. Some clones in this sample may be carry-over from other donors' samples.

This clonotype was counted only a few times. The rearrangement joins TRBV4-3 to TRBJ2-1, with 11 bases aligning to TRBD2. Germline trimming cut 0 bases from V and 1 base from J; bases unmatched to any gene: 8. CDR1 LGHNA and CDR2 YSLEER come from the germline V gene. This CDR3 has 19 residues. The CDR3: CASSQDPISGGGSYNEQFF. The CDR3 nucleotides are TGCGCCAGCAGCCAAGATCCCATTAGCGGGGGGGGTTCCTACAATGAGCAGTTCTTC.

This clonotype was detected many times. The chain couples TRBV29-1 to TRBJ2-1; the D gene is possibly TRBD1 (5 bases). From germline, CDR1 is SQVTM and CDR2 ANQGSEA. The CDR3 has 15 residues. V lost 6 bases and J 1 base, leaving 16 bases between the germline ends. The CDR3 bases are TGCAGCGTCCAAAGGGTAGGGGCTTCCTACAATGAGCAGTTCTTC. It is translated as CSVQRVGASYNEQFF.

Many counts were recorded for this clonotype. The rearrangement uses TRBV7-2 and TRBJ1-2; D uncertain. This CDR3 has 16 amino acids. With 4 bases removed from V and 2 bases from J, the gap between germline ends came to 17 bases. Germline-derived CDR1 and CDR2 are SGHTA and FQGNSA. The CDR3 DNA is TGTGCCAGCAGCTCACAAGCGACAAGCCCCAACTATGGCTACACCTTC. Protein product: CASSSQATSPNYGYTF.

This clonotype was detected many times. CDR3 amino acids: CASRWTSNVNGQPQHF. The CDR3 DNA follows: TGTGCCAGCAGGTGGACGTCTAACGTGAATGGACAGCCCCAGCATTTT. The chain couples TRBV19 to TRBJ1-5; D ambiguous. Germline V gene sequence: CDR1 LNHDA, CDR2 SQIVND (reference sequence). Between the trimmed V and J ends, which lost 9 bases and 7 bases, there was a span of 25 bases. The CDR3 consists of 16 residues.

This clonotype was recorded many times. This rearrangement joins TRBV6-6 to TRBJ1-2; TRBD1 matches 8 bases. J gave up 8 bases and V 4 bases, and 9 bases lay outside the gene matches. Germline CDR1 MNHNY, CDR2 SVGAGI (reference sequence). The CDR3 is made up of 14 amino acids. Here the CDR3 DNA reads TGTGCCAGCAGTTCCCAAGACAGGGGTCGAGGCTACACCTTC. This gives the protein CASSSQDRGRGYTF.

With regard to this clonotype: Since a much larger clone is just one base distant, this may be a read error. The chain links TRBV25-1 to TRBJ1-2, with TRBD1 as a possible D gene (6 bases). Germline CDR1 and CDR2: MGHDK and SYGVNS. This CDR3 region has 14 residues. CDR3 protein: CANSFGQTAYGYTF. The CDR3 coding sequence is TGTGCCAACAGTTTTGGACAGACGGCATATGGCTACACCTTC.

This clonotype was recorded many times. The V call is TRBV6-2 or TRBV6-3, the J call TRBJ1-5, with TRBD1 matching 10 bases. CDR1 is MNHEY and CDR2 is SVGEGT in the germline V gene. The CDR3 is made up of 16 amino acids. The ends lost 4 bases at V and 7 bases at J; junction bases unmatched: 10. The CDR3 region is CASSWDRGYFDQPQHF. As DNA, the CDR3 is TGTGCCAGCAGTTGGGACAGGGGATATTTCGACCAGCCCCAGCATTTT.

This clonotype was detected a few times. The rearrangement joins TRBV2 to TRBJ1-1, with a tentative D call TRBD1 (5 bases). This CDR3 has 14 amino acids. The ends were cut back, 7 bases at V and 3 bases at J, with 15 bases in the middle. In germline, CDR1 is SNHLY, CDR2 FYNNEI. CDR3 sequence: CASTREAGDTEAFF. The CDR3 DNA is TGTGCCAGCACGCGGGAGGCGGGGGACACTGAAGCTTTCTTT.

This clonotype has just a few counts. The chain links TRBV4-1 to TRBJ1-5; TRBD1 matches at 7 bases. The CDR3 is 17 amino acids. The V gene's germline CDR1 is MGHRA and CDR2 YSYEKL. V shed 0 bases, J shed 1 base, and the junction held 6 bases outside the gene matches. CDR3 DNA: TGCGCCAGCAGCCAAGATAGGGGGCAAGGGAGCAATCAGCCCCAGCATTTT. As protein: CASSQDRGQGSNQPQHF.

This clonotype showed up just a few times. This CDR3 reads CSARDWASGGQETQYF. In DNA form, the CDR3 reads TGCAGTGCTAGAGATTGGGCTAGCGGGGGCCAAGAGACCCAGTACTTC. V usage is TRBV20-1 and J usage is TRBJ2-5; the match to TRBD2 covers 10 bases. The CDR3 contains 16 residues. The V gene's germline CDR1 is DFQATT and CDR2 SNEGSKA (reference sequence). The trim removed 0 bases at V and 1 base at J, leaving 5 bases unmatched.

J is TRBJ2-1 and V is TRBV5-6; D call uncertain. CDR3 size: 15 residues. CDR1 and CDR2 (germline): SGHDT, YYEEEE. V gave up 0 bases and J gave up 7 bases, with 14 bases separating them. CDR3: CASSLGRLSANEQFF. The CDR3, as DNA: TGTGCCAGCAGCTTGGGGCGGCTGTCCGCGAATGAGCAGTTCTTC.

This clonotype turned up a few times. This chain connects TRBV7-6 to TRBJ2-3; D may be TRBD1 (7 bases). CDR3 length: 18 amino acids. CDR1 and CDR2 from the germline V gene are SGHVS and FNYEAQ. The V gene lost 2 bases and the J gene lost 1 base, with 19 bases spanning the gap. The CDR3 is CASSLMGRLTGRTDTQYF. CDR3 nucleotide sequence: TGTGCCAGCAGCTTAATGGGGAGGTTGACAGGGCGCACAGATACGCAGTATTTT.

This clonotype was counted at least ten times. V is TRBV7-9 and J is TRBJ2-7; 7 positions agree with TRBD1. Germline V gene sequence: CDR1 SEHNR, CDR2 FQNEAQ (reference sequence). This CDR3 spans 14 amino acids. The ends lost 5 bases at V and 6 bases at J; junction bases unmatched: 10. This CDR3 is CASSRDSLPSEQYF. CDR3 nucleotides: TGTGCCAGCAGCCGGGACAGTCTTCCCAGCGAGCAGTACTTC.

This clonotype was seen a few times. The chain is built from TRBV28 and TRBJ2-7; D gene ambiguous. V shed 8 bases and J shed 4 bases, with 6 bases lying between them. From germline, CDR1 is MDHEN and CDR2 SYDVKM. The CDR3 consists of 10 residues. The CDR3 nucleotides are TGTGCCAGCGGAAGATACGAGCAGTACTTC. Protein: CASGRYEQYF.

This clonotype was seen many times. The rearrangement uses TRBV30 and TRBJ2-3, with 7 nucleotides matching TRBD1. CDR3 size: 12 residues. Losses at the gene ends were 5 bases for V and 5 bases for J; bases not matched to a gene: 4. CDR1 GTSNPN and CDR2 SVGIG come from the germline V gene (reference sequence). The CDR3 DNA reads as TGTGCCTGGGAGGGGGCTAGAGATACGCAGTATTTT. Translating it yields CAWEGARDTQYF. Together with reference TRBV30 and TRBJ2-3, the CDR3 gives the full variable domain: SQTIHQWPATLVQPVGSPLSLECTVEGTSNPNLYWYRQAAGRGLQLLFYSVGIGQISSEVPQNLSASRPQDRQFILSSKKLLLSDSGFYLCAWEGARDTQYFGPGTRLTVL.

The V call is TRBV28, the J call TRBJ1-2; D may be TRBD1 (6 bases). Trimming removed 8 bases from V and 14 bases from J, with 24 bases in between. CDR3 length equals 13 residues. Per germline, CDR1 MDHEN and CDR2 SYDVKM. CDR3 sequence: CASGGRTQSSLTF. Written as DNA, the CDR3 is TGTGCCAGCGGGGGGCGGACGCAAAGTTCCCTTACCTTC.